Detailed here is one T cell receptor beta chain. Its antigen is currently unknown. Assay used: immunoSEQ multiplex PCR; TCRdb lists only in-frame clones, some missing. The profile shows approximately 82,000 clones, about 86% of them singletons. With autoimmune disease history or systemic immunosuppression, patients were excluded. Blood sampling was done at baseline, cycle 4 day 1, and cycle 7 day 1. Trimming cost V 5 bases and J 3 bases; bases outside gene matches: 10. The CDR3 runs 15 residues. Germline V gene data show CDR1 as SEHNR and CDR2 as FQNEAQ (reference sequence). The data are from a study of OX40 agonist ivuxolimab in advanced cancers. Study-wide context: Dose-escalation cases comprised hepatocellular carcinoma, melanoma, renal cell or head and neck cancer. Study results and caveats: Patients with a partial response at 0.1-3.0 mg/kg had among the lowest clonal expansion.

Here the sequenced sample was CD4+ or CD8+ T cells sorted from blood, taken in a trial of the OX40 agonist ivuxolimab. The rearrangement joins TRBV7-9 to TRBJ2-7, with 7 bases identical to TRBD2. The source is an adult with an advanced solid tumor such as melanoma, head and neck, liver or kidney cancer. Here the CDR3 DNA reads TGTGCCAGCAGCAAAGTAGGGGCGGGAGTCTACGAGCAGTACTTC. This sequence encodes CASSKVGAGVYEQYF.